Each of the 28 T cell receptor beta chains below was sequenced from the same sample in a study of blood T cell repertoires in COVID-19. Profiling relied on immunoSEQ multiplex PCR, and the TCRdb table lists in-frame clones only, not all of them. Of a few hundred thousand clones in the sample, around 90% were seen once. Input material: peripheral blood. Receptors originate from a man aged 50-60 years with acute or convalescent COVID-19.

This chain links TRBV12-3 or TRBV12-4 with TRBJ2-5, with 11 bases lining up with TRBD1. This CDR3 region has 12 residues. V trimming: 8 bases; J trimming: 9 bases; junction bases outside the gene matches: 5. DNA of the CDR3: TGTGCCAGCGGACAGGGGGCGGAGGCCCAGTACTTC. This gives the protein CASGQGAEAQYF.

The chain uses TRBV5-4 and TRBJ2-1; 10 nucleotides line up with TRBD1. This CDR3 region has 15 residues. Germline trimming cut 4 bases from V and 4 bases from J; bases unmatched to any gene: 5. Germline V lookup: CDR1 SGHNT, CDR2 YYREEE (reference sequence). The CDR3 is CASSARTGGYNEQFF. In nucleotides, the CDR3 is TGTGCCAGCAGCGCCCGGACAGGGGGATACAATGAGCAGTTCTTC. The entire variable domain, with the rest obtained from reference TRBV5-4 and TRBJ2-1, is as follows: ETGVTQSPTHLIKTRGQQVTLRCSSQSGHNTVSWYQQALGQGPQFIFQYYREEENGRGNFPPRFSGLQFPNYSSELNVNALELDDSALYLCASSARTGGYNEQFFGPGTRLTVL.

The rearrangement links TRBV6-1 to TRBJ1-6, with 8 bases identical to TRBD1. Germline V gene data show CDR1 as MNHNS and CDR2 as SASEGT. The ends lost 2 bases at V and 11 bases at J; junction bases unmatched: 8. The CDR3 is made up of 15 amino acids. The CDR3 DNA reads TGTGCCAGCAGTGAATCGCCAGGGGGCGTTGCACCCCTCCACTTT. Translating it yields CASSESPGGVAPLHF.

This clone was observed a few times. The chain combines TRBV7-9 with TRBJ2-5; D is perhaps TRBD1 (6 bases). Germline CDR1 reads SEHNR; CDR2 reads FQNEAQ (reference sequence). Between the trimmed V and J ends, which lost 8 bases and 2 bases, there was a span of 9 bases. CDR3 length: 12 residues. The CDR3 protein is CASGQIQETQYF. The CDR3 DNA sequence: TGTGCCAGCGGACAGATACAAGAGACCCAGTACTTC.

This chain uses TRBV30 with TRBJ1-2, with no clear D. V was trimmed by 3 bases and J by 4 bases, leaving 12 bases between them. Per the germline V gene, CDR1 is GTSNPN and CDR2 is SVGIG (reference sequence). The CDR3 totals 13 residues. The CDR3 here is CAWREGIGYGYTF. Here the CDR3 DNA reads TGTGCCTGGAGGGAGGGAATCGGCTATGGCTACACCTTC. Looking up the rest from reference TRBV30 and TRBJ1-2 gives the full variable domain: SQTIHQWPATLVQPVGSPLSLECTVEGTSNPNLYWYRQAAGRGLQLLFYSVGIGQISSEVPQNLSASRPQDRQFILSSKKLLLSDSGFYLCAWREGIGYGYTFGSGTRLTVV.

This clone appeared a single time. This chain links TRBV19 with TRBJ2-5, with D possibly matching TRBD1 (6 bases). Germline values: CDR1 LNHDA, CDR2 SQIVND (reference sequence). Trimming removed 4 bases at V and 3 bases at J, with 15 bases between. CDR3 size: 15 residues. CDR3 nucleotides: TGTGCCAGTAGTAGGCCGGGACACCTAGAAGAGACCCAGTACTTC. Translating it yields CASSRPGHLEETQYF.

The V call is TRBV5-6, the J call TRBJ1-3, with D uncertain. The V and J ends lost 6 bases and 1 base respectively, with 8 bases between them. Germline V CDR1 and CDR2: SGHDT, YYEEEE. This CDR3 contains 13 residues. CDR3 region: CASTRQSGNTIYF. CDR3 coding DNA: TGTGCCAGCACTAGGCAATCTGGAAACACCATATATTTT.

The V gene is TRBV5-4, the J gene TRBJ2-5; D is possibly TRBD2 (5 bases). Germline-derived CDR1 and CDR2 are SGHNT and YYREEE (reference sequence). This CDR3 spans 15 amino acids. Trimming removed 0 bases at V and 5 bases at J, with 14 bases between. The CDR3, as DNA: TGTGCCAGCAGCTTGGCGCTAGCCTTGGGGGAGACCCAGTACTTC. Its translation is CASSLALALGETQYF. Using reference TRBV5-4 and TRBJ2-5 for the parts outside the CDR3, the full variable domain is ETGVTQSPTHLIKTRGQQVTLRCSSQSGHNTVSWYQQALGQGPQFIFQYYREEENGRGNFPPRFSGLQFPNYSSELNVNALELDDSALYLCASSLALALGETQYFGPGTRLLVL.

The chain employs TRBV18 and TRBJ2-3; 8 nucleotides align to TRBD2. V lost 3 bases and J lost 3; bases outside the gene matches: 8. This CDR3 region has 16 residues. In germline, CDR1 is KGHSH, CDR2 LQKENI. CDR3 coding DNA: TGTGCCAGCTCACCTAACCGGGGGGGCCGTACAGATACGCAGTATTTT. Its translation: CASSPNRGGRTDTQYF. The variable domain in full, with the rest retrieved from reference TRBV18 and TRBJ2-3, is NAGVMQNPRHLVRRRGQEARLRCSPMKGHSHVYWYRQLPEEGLKFMVYLQKENIIDESGMPKERFSAEFPKEGPSILRIQQVVRGDSAAYFCASSPNRGGRTDTQYFGPGTRLTVL.

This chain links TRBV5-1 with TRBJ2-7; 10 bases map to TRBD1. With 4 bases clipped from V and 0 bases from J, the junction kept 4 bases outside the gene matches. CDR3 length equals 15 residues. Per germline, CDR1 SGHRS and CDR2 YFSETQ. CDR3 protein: CASSARQGASYEQYF. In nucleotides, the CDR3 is TGCGCCAGCAGCGCTAGACAGGGGGCCTCCTACGAGCAGTACTTC.

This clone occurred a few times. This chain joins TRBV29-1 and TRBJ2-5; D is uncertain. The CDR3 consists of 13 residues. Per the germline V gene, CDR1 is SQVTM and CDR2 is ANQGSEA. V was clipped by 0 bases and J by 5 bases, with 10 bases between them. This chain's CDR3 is CSVEDYQAETQYF. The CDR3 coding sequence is TGCAGCGTTGAAGATTATCAGGCGGAGACCCAGTACTTC.

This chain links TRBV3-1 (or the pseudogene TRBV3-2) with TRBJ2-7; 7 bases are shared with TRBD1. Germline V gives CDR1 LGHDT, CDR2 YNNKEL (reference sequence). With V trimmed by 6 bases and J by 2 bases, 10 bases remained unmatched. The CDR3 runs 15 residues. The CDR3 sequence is CASRLNPGGTYEQYF. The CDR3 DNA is TGTGCCAGCAGACTAAATCCAGGGGGAACCTACGAGCAGTACTTC.

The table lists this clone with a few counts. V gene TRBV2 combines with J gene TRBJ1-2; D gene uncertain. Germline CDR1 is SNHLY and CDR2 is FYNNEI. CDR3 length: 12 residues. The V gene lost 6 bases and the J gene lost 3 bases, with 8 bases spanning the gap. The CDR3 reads CASRSQDYGYTF. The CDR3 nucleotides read TGTGCCAGCAGGAGTCAGGACTATGGCTACACCTTC.

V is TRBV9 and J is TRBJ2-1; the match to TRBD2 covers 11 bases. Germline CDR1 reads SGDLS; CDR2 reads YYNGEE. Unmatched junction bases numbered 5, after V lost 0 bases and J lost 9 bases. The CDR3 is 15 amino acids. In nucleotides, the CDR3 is TGTGCCAGCAGCGTAGATCTAGCGGGGGGACGTGAGCAGTTCTTC. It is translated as CASSVDLAGGREQFF. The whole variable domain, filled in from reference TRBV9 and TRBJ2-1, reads DSGVTQTPKHLITATGQRVTLRCSPRSGDLSVYWYQQSLDQGLQFLIQYYNGEERAKGNILERFSAQQFPDLHSELNLSSLELGDSALYFCASSVDLAGGREQFFGPGTRLTVL.

CDR3 coding DNA: TGTGCCAGCAGTGGCAGACACGCCATCTCTGGAAACACCATATATTTT. As protein: CASSGRHAISGNTIYF. J is TRBJ1-3 and V is TRBV6-1; unclear D gene. The germline V gene encodes CDR1 MNHNS and CDR2 SASEGT. The CDR3 runs 16 residues. V was cut by 4 bases and J by 0 bases, with 13 bases left in between.

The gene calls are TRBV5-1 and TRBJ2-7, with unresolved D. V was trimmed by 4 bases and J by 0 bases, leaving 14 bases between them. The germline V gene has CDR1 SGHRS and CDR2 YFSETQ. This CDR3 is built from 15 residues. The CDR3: CASSPYPASSYEQYF. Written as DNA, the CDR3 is TGCGCCAGCAGCCCCTACCCCGCTAGCTCCTACGAGCAGTACTTC.

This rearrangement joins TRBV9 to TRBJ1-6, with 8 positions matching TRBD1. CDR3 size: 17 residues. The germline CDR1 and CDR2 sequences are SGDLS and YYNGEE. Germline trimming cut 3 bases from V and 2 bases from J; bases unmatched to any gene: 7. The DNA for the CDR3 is TGTGCCAGCAGCGGAGGGGACAGGAGGACCTATAATTCACCCCTCCACTTT. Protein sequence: CASSGGDRRTYNSPLHF. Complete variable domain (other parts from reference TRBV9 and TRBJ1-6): DSGVTQTPKHLITATGQRVTLRCSPRSGDLSVYWYQQSLDQGLQFLIQYYNGEERAKGNILERFSAQQFPDLHSELNLSSLELGDSALYFCASSGGDRRTYNSPLHFGNGTRLTVT.

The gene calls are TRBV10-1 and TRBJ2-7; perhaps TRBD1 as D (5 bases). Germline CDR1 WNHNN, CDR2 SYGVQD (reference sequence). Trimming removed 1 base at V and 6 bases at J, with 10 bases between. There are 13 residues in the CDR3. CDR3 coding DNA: TGCGCCAGCAGTGAGTTCCCAGGGCGCGAGCAGTACTTC. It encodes CASSEFPGREQYF.

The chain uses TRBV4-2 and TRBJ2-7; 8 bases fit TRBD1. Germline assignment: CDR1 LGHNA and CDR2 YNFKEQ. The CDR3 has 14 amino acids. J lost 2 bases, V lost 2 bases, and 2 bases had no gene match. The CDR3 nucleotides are TGTGCCAGCAGCCAACCGGACAGGGCCTACGAGCAGTACTTC. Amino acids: CASSQPDRAYEQYF.

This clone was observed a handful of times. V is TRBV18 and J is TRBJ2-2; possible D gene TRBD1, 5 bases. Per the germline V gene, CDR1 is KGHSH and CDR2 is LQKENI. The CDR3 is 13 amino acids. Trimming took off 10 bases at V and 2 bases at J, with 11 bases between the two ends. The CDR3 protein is CATQGINTGELFF. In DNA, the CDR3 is TGTGCCACCCAGGGAATCAACACCGGGGAGCTGTTTTTT.

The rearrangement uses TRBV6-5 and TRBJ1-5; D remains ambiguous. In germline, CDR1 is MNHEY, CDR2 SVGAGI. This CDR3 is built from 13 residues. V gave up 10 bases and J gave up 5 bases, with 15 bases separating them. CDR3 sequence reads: CAIRLLSDQPQHF. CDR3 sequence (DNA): TGTGCCATTAGACTCCTTTCCGATCAGCCCCAGCATTTT.

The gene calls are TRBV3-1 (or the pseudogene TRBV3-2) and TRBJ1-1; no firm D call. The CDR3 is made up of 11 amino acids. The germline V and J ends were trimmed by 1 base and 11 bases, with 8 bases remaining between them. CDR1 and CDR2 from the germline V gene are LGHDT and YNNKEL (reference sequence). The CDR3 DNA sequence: TGTGCCAGCAGCCAAGCGGCGGGGGCTTTCTTT. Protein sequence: CASSQAAGAFF.

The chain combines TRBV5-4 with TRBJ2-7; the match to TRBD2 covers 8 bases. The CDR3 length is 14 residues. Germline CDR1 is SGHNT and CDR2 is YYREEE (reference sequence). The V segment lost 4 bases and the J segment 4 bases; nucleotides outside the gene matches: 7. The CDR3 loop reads CASSVSGSGYEQYF. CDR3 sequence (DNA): TGTGCCAGCAGCGTAAGCGGGAGCGGATACGAGCAGTACTTC.

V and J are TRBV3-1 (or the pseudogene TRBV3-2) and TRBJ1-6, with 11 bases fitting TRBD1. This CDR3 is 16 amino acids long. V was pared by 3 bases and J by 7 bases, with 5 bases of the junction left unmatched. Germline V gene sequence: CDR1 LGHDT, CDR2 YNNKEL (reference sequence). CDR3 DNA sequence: TGTGCCAGCAGCCACCGGACAGGGGGCGGGAATTCACCCCTCCACTTT. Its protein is CASSHRTGGGNSPLHF.

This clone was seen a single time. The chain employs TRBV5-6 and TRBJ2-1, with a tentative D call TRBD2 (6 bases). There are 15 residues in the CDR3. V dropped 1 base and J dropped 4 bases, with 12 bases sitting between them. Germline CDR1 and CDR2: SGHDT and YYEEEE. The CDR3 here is CASSLQGGGYNEQFF. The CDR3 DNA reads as TGTGCCAGCAGCTTGCAGGGAGGAGGATACAATGAGCAGTTCTTC.

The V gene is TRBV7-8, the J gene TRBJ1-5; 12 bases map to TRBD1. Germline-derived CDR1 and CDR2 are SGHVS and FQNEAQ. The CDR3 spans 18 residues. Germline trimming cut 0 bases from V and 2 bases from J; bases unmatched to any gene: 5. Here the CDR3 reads CASSLAGQGAWGNQPQHF. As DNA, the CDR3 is TGTGCCAGCAGCTTAGCGGGACAGGGGGCGTGGGGCAATCAGCCCCAGCATTTT. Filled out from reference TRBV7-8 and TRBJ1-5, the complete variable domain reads GAGVSQSPRYKVAKRGQDVALRCDPISGHVSLFWYQQALGQGPEFLTYFQNEAQLDKSGLPSDRFFAERPEGSVSTLKIQRTQQEDSAVYLCASSLAGQGAWGNQPQHFGDGTRLSIL.

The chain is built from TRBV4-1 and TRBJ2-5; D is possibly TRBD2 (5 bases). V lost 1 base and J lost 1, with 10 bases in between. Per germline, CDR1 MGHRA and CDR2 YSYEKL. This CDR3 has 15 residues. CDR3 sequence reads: CASSQVVGLQETQYF. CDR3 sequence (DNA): TGCGCCAGCAGCCAAGTGGTAGGACTCCAAGAGACCCAGTACTTC.

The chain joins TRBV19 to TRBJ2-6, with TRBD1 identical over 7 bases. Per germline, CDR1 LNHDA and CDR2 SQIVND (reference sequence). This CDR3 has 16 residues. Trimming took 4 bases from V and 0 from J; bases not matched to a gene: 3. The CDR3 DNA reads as TGTGCCAGTAGTAACCGACAGGGCTCTGGGGCCAACGTCCTGACTTTC. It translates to CASSNRQGSGANVLTF.